This T cell receptor (beta chain) originates from a study of control samples from healthy donors and cancer patients. The CDR3 consists of 12 residues. Germline CDR1 SGHAT, CDR2 FQNNGV. Trimming took 3 bases from V and 5 from J, leaving 5 bases between them. Assay used: immunoSEQ multiplex PCR; TCRdb lists only in-frame clones, some missing. Here the sample table reports some 180,000 clones. V and J are TRBV11-2 and TRBJ2-1; unclear D gene. The sequenced sample was blood. The TCR sequence derives from a young woman in good health. Here the CDR3 reads CASSFYDNEQFF. The CDR3 bases are TGTGCCAGCAGCTTTTATGACAATGAGCAGTTCTTC.